The clone carrying this TCR beta chain was counted ten times or more. Its antigen remains unknown. This specimen comes from a study of T-cell reconstitution after alpha-beta-depleted transplantation in children. The TCRbeta library was prepared with unique molecular identifiers. TCRdb reprocessed the PCR reads via MiXCR and lists one record per CDR3 protein. Among some 300,000 distinct CDR3 sequences listed, 9.5% to 13% were seen once. This CDR3 region has 14 residues. V shed 4 bases and J shed 4 bases, with 13 bases lying between them. Germline V gene data show CDR1 as LGHDT and CDR2 as YNNKEL (reference sequence). General study points: Roughly two months post-transplant, alpha-beta T cells reportedly originated from several hundred graft clones that had expanded. Hyperexpanded clones declined; after one year, newly produced T cells mostly supplied diversity. Surviving thymic progenitors and recipient T cells were the source of high TCRbeta diversity at day 60 in some patients.

Sequencing was performed on PBMCs, taken before TCRalphabeta/CD19-depleted stem cell transplant. This TCR was recovered from a boy younger than two with acute myeloid leukemia, due to receive a stem cell transplant. This chain uses TRBV3-1 with TRBJ2-5, with D possibly TRBD1 on 6 matching bases. The CDR3 sequence is CASSPWTEGETQYF. DNA for the CDR3: TGTGCCAGCAGCCCATGGACAGAGGGAGAGACCCAGTACTTC.